These 21 T cell receptor beta chains were all obtained from the same sample, sequenced in a study of CD8+ T cells in alopecia areata. Treatment specified: oral pan-JAK inhibitor, 5-10 mg twice daily. cDNA reverse transcribed from extracted RNA served as the sequencing template. The method was immunoSEQ multiplex PCR; TCRdb's version includes in-frame clones alone and lacks a portion of them. The sample has about 200,000 clones, roughly 60% seen once; the top ten hold about 5.1%. Here the sequenced sample was CD4+ T cells sorted from blood, taken at week 24, from a patient treated with tofacitinib. Receptors originate from a human donor with alopecia areata.

This clone was picked up many times. This chain connects TRBV27 to TRBJ2-7; unclear D gene. Per the germline V gene, CDR1 is MNHEY and CDR2 is SMNVEV (reference sequence). This CDR3 is built from 13 residues. V was clipped by 2 bases and J by 3 bases, with 8 bases between them. The CDR3 loop reads CASSLRRDYEQYF. The CDR3 DNA reads as TGTGCCAGCAGTTTACGCAGAGACTACGAGCAGTACTTC.

The genes are TRBV7-9 and TRBJ2-2; perhaps TRBD1 as D (6 bases). This CDR3 region has 14 residues. Per the germline V gene, CDR1 is SEHNR and CDR2 is FQNEAQ (reference sequence). V was shortened by 5 bases and J by 6 bases, with 13 bases between the two germline ends. For the CDR3, the DNA is TGTGCCAGCAGCGCACCCTGGACAGCCGGGGAGCTGTTTTTT. This sequence encodes CASSAPWTAGELFF.

This clone was seen ten or more times. The chain uses TRBV6-4 and TRBJ2-1, with D uncertain. Trimming cost V 3 bases and J 8 bases, with 17 bases left between them. The V gene's germline CDR1 is MRHNA and CDR2 SNTAGT. The CDR3 consists of 15 residues. The CDR3 protein is CASSEELGRGHEQFF. DNA of the CDR3: TGTGCCAGCAGTGAGGAGTTAGGACGTGGGCATGAGCAGTTCTTC.

CDR3 in DNA: TGTGCCAGCAGTGAAGACAGTGTCCACGAGCAGTACTTC. This sequence encodes CASSEDSVHEQYF. The chain joins TRBV28 to TRBJ2-7; a possible D gene is TRBD1 (5 bases). The CDR3 spans 13 residues. The germline V and J ends were trimmed by 5 bases and 5 bases, with 13 bases remaining between them. Germline assignment: CDR1 MDHEN and CDR2 SYDVKM.

J is TRBJ1-2 and V is TRBV30, with D uncertain. The CDR3 totals 14 residues. V lost 8 bases and J 0 bases, leaving 16 bases between the germline ends. CDR1 is GTSNPN, CDR2 SVGIG, per germline (reference sequence). CDR3 DNA: TGTGCCGGCCGCCGGGAGCCCTCTAACTATGGCTACACCTTC. Translated, it gives CAGRREPSNYGYTF.

The chain joins TRBV7-2 to TRBJ1-2, with a tentative D call TRBD1 (5 bases). The CDR3 is made up of 14 amino acids. V shed 2 bases and J shed 2 bases, with 9 bases lying between them. The germline gives CDR1 SGHTA, CDR2 FQGNSA. Written as DNA, the CDR3 is TGTGCCAGCAGCTTACAGGGACCGAACTATGGCTACACCTTC. This encodes CASSLQGPNYGYTF. Full variable domain (outside the CDR3, taken from reference TRBV7-2 and TRBJ1-2): GAGVSQSPSNKVTEKGKDVELRCDPISGHTALYWYRQSLGQGLEFLIYFQGNSAPDKSGLPSDRFSAERTGGSVSTLTIQRTQQEDSAVYLCASSLQGPNYGYTFGSGTRLTVV.

V and J are TRBV5-4 and TRBJ2-7; 10 bases match TRBD2. The V gene's germline CDR1 is SGHNT and CDR2 YYREEE (reference sequence). The V gene end was trimmed by 2 bases and the J gene end by 0 bases; junction bases not matched to a gene: 2. The length of the CDR3 is 15 residues. The CDR3 nucleotides are TGTGCCAGCAGCTTAGGACTAGCGGACTCCTACGAGCAGTACTTC. Translating gives CASSLGLADSYEQYF.

The rearrangement joins TRBV4-2 to TRBJ2-7; TRBD1 matches at 9 bases. The germline V gene encodes CDR1 LGHNA and CDR2 YNFKEQ. This CDR3 comprises 18 residues. J gave up 3 bases and V 4 bases, and 16 bases lay outside the gene matches. The CDR3 bases are TGTGCCAGCAGCCTAGGTATAAACCTGGGACAGGGAAACTACGAGCAGTACTTC. This translates into CASSLGINLGQGNYEQYF.

For this clone: Other DNA sequences within the sample encode an identical CDR3. The chain joins TRBV7-6 to TRBJ2-5; D may be TRBD1 or TRBD2 (5 bases each). Trimming removed 3 bases at V and 5 bases at J, with 13 bases between. Per the germline V gene, CDR1 is SGHVS and CDR2 is FNYEAQ. The CDR3 totals 14 residues. Here the CDR3 reads CASSLRGAGETQYF. The CDR3 DNA sequence: TGTGCCAGCAGCTTGCGAGGGGCCGGGGAGACCCAGTACTTC.

This rearrangement joins TRBV28 to TRBJ2-7, with D tentatively TRBD1 or TRBD2 (5 bases each). The germline gives CDR1 MDHEN, CDR2 SYDVKM. The CDR3 length is 16 residues. V dropped 7 bases and J dropped 2 bases, with 21 bases sitting between them. This CDR3 is CASTPTDLGRTYEQYF. As DNA, the CDR3 is TGTGCCAGCACCCCAACGGACCTGGGACGGACCTACGAGCAGTACTTC.

The chain combines TRBV5-1 with TRBJ1-2; unclear D gene. There are 13 residues in the CDR3. Germline assignment: CDR1 SGHRS and CDR2 YFSETQ. Trimming removed 2 bases from V and 2 bases from J, with 7 bases in between. This CDR3 is CASSLDSNYGYTF. The CDR3 DNA reads TGCGCCAGCAGCTTAGACTCCAACTATGGCTACACCTTC.

The V call is TRBV11-1, the J call TRBJ2-5, with TRBD2 identical over 14 bases. The germline V gene encodes CDR1 SGHAT and CDR2 FQDESV (reference sequence). The ends lost 5 bases at V and 5 bases at J; junction bases unmatched: 7. The CDR3 is 16 amino acids. CDR3 region: CASSRTGTSGSETQYF. Written as DNA, the CDR3 is TGTGCCAGCAGCCGTACCGGGACTAGCGGGAGTGAGACCCAGTACTTC.

The genes are TRBV25-1 and TRBJ2-5; no definite D call. The germline V gene has CDR1 MGHDK and CDR2 SYGVNS. The CDR3 contains 17 residues. V dropped 0 bases and J dropped 0 bases, with 14 bases sitting between them. CDR3 nucleotide sequence: TGTGCCAGCAGTGAATATCGGCAGTCCGCTCACCAAGAGACCCAGTACTTC. Encoded protein: CASSEYRQSAHQETQYF.

The chain is built from TRBV28 and TRBJ1-1; 7 bases map to TRBD1. CDR1 MDHEN and CDR2 SYDVKM come from the germline V gene. The CDR3 loop spans 13 amino acids. J gave up 3 bases and V 4 bases, and 2 bases lay outside the gene matches. CDR3 region: CASSYTGDTEAFF. The DNA for the CDR3 is TGTGCCAGCAGTTATACAGGGGACACTGAAGCTTTCTTT.

This chain links TRBV10-3 with TRBJ2-7; maybe TRBD2 (6 bases). CDR1 is ENHRY, CDR2 SYGVKD, per germline. CDR3 length: 12 amino acids. Trimming left V 10 bases short and J 5 bases short, with 15 bases between. The DNA of the CDR3 is TGTGCCACGAGGGGCCTAGCGCACGAGCAGTACTTC. This codes for CATRGLAHEQYF.

The genes are TRBV2 and TRBJ1-2; TRBD1 matches 8 bases. The CDR3 runs 13 residues. The trim removed 4 bases at V and 7 bases at J, leaving 5 bases unmatched. Germline loops: CDR1 SNHLY, CDR2 FYNNEI. Written as DNA, the CDR3 is TGTGCCAGCAGTGGAGACAGGGGCAGTGGCTACACCTTC. Its protein is CASSGDRGSGYTF.

This clone was counted a single time. J is TRBJ1-6 and V is TRBV7-2; no clear D. V shed 5 bases and J shed 11 bases, with 7 bases lying between them. Germline CDR1 reads SGHTA; CDR2 reads FQGNSA. This CDR3 comprises 11 residues. DNA for the CDR3: TGTGCCAGCAGCGCAGGTCCACCCCTCCACTTT. It encodes CASSAGPPLHF.

The chain joins TRBV2 to TRBJ2-5, with TRBD1 matching over 10 bases. The V gene's germline CDR1 is SNHLY and CDR2 FYNNEI. CDR3 length: 13 amino acids. With 6 bases clipped from V and 4 bases from J, the junction kept 2 bases outside the gene matches. The CDR3 DNA follows: TGTGCCAGCAGCGGGGACAGGGGAGAGACCCAGTACTTC. Translated: CASSGDRGETQYF.

The CDR3 here is CSVEGGRTGKKETQYF. The CDR3 DNA sequence: TGCAGCGTTGAAGGGGGGCGGACAGGGAAAAAAGAGACCCAGTACTTC. V and J are TRBV29-1 and TRBJ2-5; TRBD1 agrees at 8 bases. The CDR3 covers 16 residues. V lost 1 base, J lost 3 bases, and 10 bases stayed unmatched. Germline CDR1 reads SQVTM; CDR2 reads ANQGSEA. The variable domain in full, with the rest retrieved from reference TRBV29-1 and TRBJ2-5, is SAVISQKPSRDICQRGTSLTIQCQVDSQVTMMFWYRQQPGQSLTLIATANQGSEATYESGFVIDKFPISRPNLTFSTLTVSNMSPEDSSIYLCSVEGGRTGKKETQYFGPGTRLLVL.

Only a few counts were recorded for this clone. This chain connects TRBV7-9 to TRBJ1-2; unclear D gene. The V gene lost 3 bases and the J gene lost 2 bases, with 13 bases spanning the gap. CDR1 is SEHNR and CDR2 is FQNEAQ in the germline V gene (reference sequence). CDR3 length equals 15 residues. CDR3 sequence: CASSFSRTANYGYTF. CDR3 DNA: TGTGCCAGCAGCTTTTCTAGGACGGCCAACTATGGCTACACCTTC. Looking up the rest from reference TRBV7-9 and TRBJ1-2 gives the full variable domain: DTGVSQNPRHKITKRGQNVTFRCDPISEHNRLYWYRQTLGQGPEFLTYFQNEAQLEKSRLLSDRFSAERPKGSFSTLEIQRTEQGDSAMYLCASSFSRTANYGYTFGSGTRLTVV.

V is TRBV5-6 and J is TRBJ2-6, with D unclear. The germline V gene encodes CDR1 SGHDT and CDR2 YYEEEE. V was shortened by 4 bases and J by 2 bases, with 10 bases between the two germline ends. The CDR3 contains 15 residues. CDR3 region: CASSNVGTGANVLTF. The CDR3 nucleotides are TGTGCCAGCAGCAACGTGGGGACTGGGGCCAACGTCCTGACTTTC.